Listed below are T cell receptor beta chains from one sample, sequenced in a study of blood T cells in healthy people across ages. TCRdb reprocessed the 5' RACE reads with MiXCR, giving one entry per CDR3 protein. Found here are approximately 600,000 distinct CDR3 sequences, approximately 50% of them singletons; the top ten hold 30% to 40%. Sequencing was done on a sample of blood. The source of these receptors is a man aged 55 to 70 in good health. Both conserved end residues are part of each CDR3. A D gene is named only where the DNA matches it firmly. Not every row has a clone size; where given, it reads once, few, many or a size class.

clone size | D gene | J gene | V gene | CDR3 protein | CDR3 DNA
once | NA | TRBJ1-2 | TRBV12-3/TRBV12-4 | CASSLGTADYGYTF | TGTGCCAGCAGTTTAGGGACTGCGGACTATGGCTACACCTTC
once | TRBD2 | TRBJ2-1 | TRBV5-1 | CASSLAAGGPLGEQFF | TGCGCCAGCAGCTTGGCCGCGGGGGGTCCTCTGGGGGAGCAGTTCTTC
NA | NA | TRBJ2-7 | TRBV11-2 | CASSLDHRSYEQYF | TGTGCCAGCAGCTTAGATCACAGATCCTACGAGCAGTACTTC
NA | NA | TRBJ2-7 | TRBV4-3 | CASSQDSGSGYEQYF | TGCGCCAGCAGCCAAGATTCCGGGAGTGGGTACGAGCAGTACTTC
few | NA | TRBJ2-1 | TRBV12-3/TRBV12-4 | CASSLGSSEQFF | TGTGCCAGCAGTTTAGGCTCCTCGGAGCAGTTCTTC
NA | TRBD2 | TRBJ2-3 | TRBV7-2 | CASSLVPGLAGGTSTDTQYF | TGTGCCAGCAGCTTAGTACCGGGACTAGCGGGGGGTACTAGCACAGATACGCAGTATTTT
few | NA | TRBJ2-7 | TRBV27 | CASSLYNSYEQYF | TGTGCCAGCAGTTTATATAACAGCTACGAGCAGTACTTC
few | NA | TRBJ1-2 | TRBV7-9 | CASSLELAWGYTF | TGTGCCAGCAGCTTAGAACTCGCCTGGGGCTACACCTTC
NA | NA | TRBJ2-3 | TRBV2 | CASSERETDTQYF | TGTGCCAGCAGTGAACGGGAAACAGATACGCAGTATTTT
few | NA | TRBJ1-2 | TRBV29-1 | CSVGWASNYGYTF | TGCAGCGTTGGGTGGGCCTCAAATTATGGCTACACCTTC
NA | NA | TRBJ2-5 | TRBV9 | CASSVAWKETQYF | TGTGCCAGCAGCGTAGCCTGGAAAGAGACCCAGTACTTC
once | TRBD1 | TRBJ1-5 | TRBV15 | CATSRDGGTGMGYSNQPQHF | TGTGCCACCAGCAGAGATGGAGGGACAGGGATGGGGTATAGCAATCAGCCCCAGCATTTT
NA | TRBD2 | TRBJ2-5 | TRBV6-2/TRBV6-3 | CAGQLAGGSEQYF | TGTGCCGGGCAATTAGCGGGGGGGTCGGAGCAGTACTTC
few | NA | TRBJ2-7 | TRBV15 | CATSHLQGTYEQYF | TGTGCCACCAGCCATCTACAGGGTACCTACGAGCAGTACTTC
NA | TRBD2 | TRBJ2-6 | TRBV28 | CASSLWGGVGANVLTF | TGTGCCAGCAGTTTGTGGGGAGGGGTCGGGGCCAACGTCCTGACTTTC
few | TRBD1 | TRBJ2-4 | TRBV9 | CASSVGLRTGTENIQYF | TGTGCCAGCAGCGTAGGTCTGAGGACAGGGACTGAAAACATTCAGTACTTC
NA | NA | TRBJ2-4 | TRBV27 | CASRGRFNEQCF | TGTGCCAGCAGAGGAAGATTTAATGAGCAGTGCTTC
NA | NA | TRBJ2-4 | TRBV7-2 | CASSLVTIQYF | TGTGCCAGCAGCTTAGTAACCATTCAGTACTTC
NA | NA | TRBJ1-2 | TRBV20-1 | CSARDMGGYTF | TGCAGTGCTAGAGATATGGGTGGCTACACCTTC
NA | NA | TRBJ2-7 | TRBV20-1 | CSAGHIYEQYF | TGCAGTGCCGGACACATCTACGAGCAGTACTTC
few | NA | TRBJ2-1 | TRBV20-1 | CSARQLNEQFF | TGCAGTGCTAGGCAGCTAAATGAGCAGTTCTTC
NA | TRBD2 | TRBJ2-7 | TRBV7-2 | CASSPSSGGPPYEQYF | TGTGCCAGCAGTCCCTCTAGCGGGGGCCCACCGTACGAGCAGTACTTC
NA | TRBD2 | TRBJ2-5 | TRBV9 | CASSVEVRGGSETQYF | TGTGCCAGCAGCGTAGAGGTGCGGGGGGGCTCGGAGACCCAGTACTTC
NA | NA | TRBJ2-1 | TRBV10-2 | CASSEGRGRDNEQFF | TGCGCCAGCAGTGAGGGCCGGGGGCGTGACAATGAGCAGTTCTTC
many | TRBD1 | TRBJ1-6 | TRBV5-1 | CASSAGQGAWNSPLHF | TGCGCCAGCAGCGCGGGACAGGGGGCTTGGAATTCACCCCTCCACTTT
NA | NA | TRBJ1-2 | TRBV6-5 | CASSYGRGGYGYTF | TGTGCCAGCAGTTACGGCAGGGGAGGCTATGGCTACACCTTC
few | TRBD1 | TRBJ2-5 | TRBV29-1 | CSAEQGALETQYF | TGCAGCGCTGAACAGGGGGCCTTGGAGACCCAGTACTTC
few | NA | TRBJ2-3 | TRBV10-3 | CAISEGGGTDTQYF | TGTGCCATCAGTGAGGGTGGGGGCACAGATACGCAGTATTTT
many | NA | TRBJ2-5 | TRBV20-1 | CSARDSRGQETQYF | TGCAGTGCTAGAGATTCACGGGGGCAGGAGACCCAGTACTTC
few | TRBD1 | TRBJ1-6 | TRBV14 | CASSPGTGRNSPLHF | TGTGCCAGCAGCCCCGGGACAGGGCGAAATTCACCCCTCCACTTT